This T cell receptor (beta chain) was sequenced for a study of T-cell memory formation after mild COVID-19. TCRdb itself ran the 5' RACE reads through MiXCR, one entry per CDR3 protein. The sample shows 300,000 to 400,000 distinct CDR3 sequences, 28% of them seen only once. In regard to this clonotype: The target antigen is unknown.

The CDR3 covers 14 residues. V was trimmed by 3 bases and J by 6 bases, leaving 13 bases between them. Germline-derived CDR1 and CDR2 are LGHNA and YSLEER. Regarding the study as a whole: Some clones that responded turned up in pre-infection memory, which suggests that cross-reactive memory joined in. Nothing confirmed that second-wave clones peaking on day 37 were specific for SARS-CoV-2.

Material: PBMCs or a T cell subset sorted from them (not recorded which). This sequence was found in an adult woman who had mild COVID-19 (a few samples of this study predate the infection). Cell type and time point are not known. The J gene is TRBJ2-3, the V gene TRBV4-3, with D perhaps TRBD1 (5 bases). CDR3 region: CASSHAQGDDTQYF. The CDR3 DNA sequence: TGCGCCAGCAGCCACGCCCAGGGTGACGATACGCAGTATTTT.